This TCR beta chain was retrieved from a study of T cell responses to AZD1222 COVID-19 vaccine. Study outcomes and limitations: Increases in Spike-specific TCR breadth and depth were seen after two AZD1222 doses. Among vaccine-associated CD4 TCRs, coverage spanned spike, with dominance at 160-218 and 743-854. Females made up more of the donors, who were largely white British, and clonal diversity may have come out too low. Sampling that yielded the repertoires occurred only after the peak T cell response.

Trimming stripped 5 bases from V and 2 bases from J, with 7 bases between. The germline gives CDR1 SEHNR, CDR2 FQNEAQ (reference sequence). This CDR3 has 13 amino acids. Method: immunoSEQ multiplex PCR; TCRdb's copy keeps in-frame clones and lacks some. The data show some 65,000 clones, about four fifths seen once. With respect to this clone: The antigen remains undetermined.

This sample comprised peripheral blood, obtained on day 0 of MenACWY control vaccination. V gene TRBV7-9 combines with J gene TRBJ1-3; no definite D call. The sequence derives from an adult in good health. This CDR3 is CASSVDPGNTIYF. The DNA of the CDR3 is TGTGCCAGCAGCGTGGACCCTGGAAACACCATATATTTT.